Presented here are 24 T cell receptor beta chains from one specimen sequenced in a study of tumor-infiltrating lymphocytes in primary liver carcinoma. The researchers obtained blood RNA from unsorted whole blood and also extracted germline DNA. Starting material of 400 to 600 ng total RNA yielded TCR beta cDNA via a constant-region primer. Three rounds of nested multiplex PCR with slightly modified ARM-PCR produced TCR beta libraries. The two initial PCR rounds, roughly 10 cycles each, used TRBV1-TRBV30 forward and C-beta reverse primers. TCRdb passed the multiplex PCR reads through MiXCR, listing each CDR3 protein once. Among approximately 340,000 distinct CDR3 sequences listed, about 65% were seen once. The sequenced sample consisted of peripheral blood. These receptor sequences come from a man aged 40-55 years with primary liver carcinoma and hepatitis B virus infection.

A few counts support this clonotype. The chain is built from TRBV10-3 and TRBJ1-4; 7 nucleotides match TRBD1. The CDR3 extends over 15 amino acids. Germline V gene data show CDR1 as ENHRY and CDR2 as SYGVKD. V gave up 2 bases and J gave up 0 bases; unmatched junction bases: 0. This chain's CDR3 is CAISEQGATNEKLFF. The CDR3 nucleotides are TGTGCCATCAGTGAGCAGGGGGCAACTAATGAAAAACTGTTTTTT.

About this clonotype: Germline and junction disagree at one end, which may indicate a read error. The chain couples TRBV24-1 to TRBJ2-1; 7 bases are a match to TRBD2. This CDR3 spans 13 amino acids. Germline CDR1 and CDR2: KGHDR and SFDVKD. In DNA, the CDR3 is TGTACCACCAGTGCTAGCGGAAACAATGAGCAGTTCTTC. Protein: CTTSASGNNEQFF.

Notes on this clonotype: The junction departs from germline at one end; a sequencing error may be responsible. V usage is TRBV4-2 and J usage is TRBJ2-1; D might be TRBD2 (5 bases). CDR1 LGHNA and CDR2 YNFKEQ come from the germline V gene. This CDR3 has 15 amino acids. CDR3 coding DNA: TGTGCCAGGAGCCAAGTGCCTAGCAACTACAATAAGCAGTTCTTC. Its translation: CARSQVPSNYNKQFF.

The V call is TRBV12-3 or TRBV12-4, the J call TRBJ2-1, with D unclear. The CDR3 contains 16 residues. V gave up 3 bases and J gave up 1 base, with 13 bases separating them. The CDR3 DNA is TGTGCCAGCAGTTTCAAGGGCCCCACTTCCTACAATGAGCAGTTCTTC. It yields the protein CASSFKGPTSYNEQFF.

A remark on this clonotype: A much larger clone is a single base away; this may be a read error. The gene calls are TRBV6-1 and TRBJ1-3; D unresolved. Trimming cost V 2 bases and J 1 base, with 15 bases left between them. The CDR3 consists of 17 residues. In germline, CDR1 is MNHNS, CDR2 SASEGT. CDR3: CASSENDVVFSGNTIYF. CDR3 DNA: TGTGCCAGCAGTGAAAATGATGTGGTGTTTTCTGGAAACACCATATATTTT.

Comment on this clonotype: A much larger clone lies one base from this, so it may be a read error. The V gene is TRBV13, the J gene TRBJ2-7; unclear D gene. The CDR3 runs 12 residues. Germline V gives CDR1 PRHDT, CDR2 FYEKMQ (reference sequence). Trimming cost V 5 bases and J 9 bases, with 14 bases left between them. CDR3 protein: CASSPPQRWQYF. In DNA, the CDR3 is TGTGCCAGCAGCCCACCACAGAGGTGGCAGTACTTC.

In regard to this clonotype: The junction and the germline gene differ at one end; a read error may be behind it. The genes are TRBV11-2 and TRBJ1-3, with D perhaps TRBD1 (6 bases). Germline loops: CDR1 SGHAT, CDR2 FQNNGV. This CDR3 is 14 amino acids long. CDR3 in amino acids: CANSLDRNGNTICF. The CDR3 region has the DNA TGTGCCAACAGCCTAGACAGGAATGGAAACACCATATGTTTT.

This clonotype was picked up many times. The V call is TRBV13, the J call TRBJ1-4; D is ambiguous. Germline assignment: CDR1 PRHDT and CDR2 FYEKMQ (reference sequence). The CDR3 totals 12 residues. Trimming shortened V by 5 bases and J by 13 bases, and 14 bases separated the two germline ends. The CDR3 region is CASSIIGQGLFF. The CDR3 DNA reads as TGTGCCAGCAGCATAATCGGTCAAGGACTGTTTTTT.

Of note for this clonotype: No conserved phenylalanine or tryptophan ends this CDR3, so it is likely a read error. This sequence joins TRBV11-2 and TRBJ2-3; no definite D call. In germline, CDR1 is SGHAT, CDR2 FQNNGV. The CDR3 is 11 residues long. CDR3 DNA sequence: TGTGCCTGCAGCCAGCAAGATACGCAGTATTCT. As protein: CACSQQDTQYS.

There are a few counts of this clonotype. A read error may be the cause here, since a much bigger clone is one base away. The V gene is TRBV29-1, the J gene TRBJ2-7; 10 positions agree with TRBD1. This CDR3 has 13 residues. Germline V gives CDR1 SQVTM, CDR2 ANQGSEA. Germline trimming cut 5 bases from V and 6 bases from J; bases unmatched to any gene: 7. The CDR3 DNA reads TGCAGCGTTATGGGACAGGGGTTAGGCGAGCAGTACTTC. It encodes CSVMGQGLGEQYF.

This clonotype is a singleton in its sample. The chain combines TRBV30 with TRBJ1-1; D remains ambiguous. The V end lost 3 bases, the J end lost 6 bases, and 14 bases lay between the germline ends. This CDR3 spans 13 amino acids. Germline CDR1 GTSNPN, CDR2 SVGIG (reference sequence). The DNA of the CDR3 is TGTGCCTGGAGGTTATACCGGGTAGCTGAAGCTTTCTTT. Protein product: CAWRLYRVAEAFF.

This chain links TRBV11-2 with TRBJ2-7; 14 bases map to TRBD2. Trimming cost V 6 bases and J 6 bases; bases outside gene matches: 19. The CDR3 spans 19 residues. From germline, CDR1 is SGHAT and CDR2 FQNNGV. CDR3 DNA sequence: TGTGCCAGCAGACCGACCGGGACTAGCGGGAGAAAAGAATGGGGCGAGCAGTACTTC. Encoded protein: CASRPTGTSGRKEWGEQYF.

This clonotype was found many times. The gene calls are TRBV11-2 and TRBJ2-7; D ambiguous. Per germline, CDR1 SGHAT and CDR2 FQNNGV. The V end was cut by 5 bases, the J end by 6 bases, with 17 bases between. The CDR3 contains 14 residues. CDR3 nucleotides: TGTGCCAGCAGCCGGCCCAGGAAACCTTCCGAGCAGTACTTC. This sequence encodes CASSRPRKPSEQYF. The whole variable domain, remainder taken from reference TRBV11-2 and TRBJ2-7, is EAGVAQSPRYKIIEKRQSVAFWCNPISGHATLYWYQQILGQGPKLLIQFQNNGVVDDSQLPKDRFSAERLKGVDSTLKIQPAKLEDSAVYLCASSRPRKPSEQYFGPGTRLTVT.

The chain employs TRBV7-9 and TRBJ1-5; possible D gene TRBD1, 5 bases. The CDR3 consists of 14 residues. The germline gives CDR1 SEHNR, CDR2 FQNEAQ (reference sequence). Trimming removed 4 bases from V and 8 bases from J, with 15 bases in between. The CDR3 DNA is TGTGCCAGCAGCTCCTGGGACCTCCCTGAGCCCCAGCATTTT. Its translation is CASSSWDLPEPQHF.

This rearrangement joins TRBV6-6 to TRBJ2-1; TRBD1 matches at 10 bases. V lost 2 bases to trimming and J lost 7 bases; unmatched junction nucleotides: 8. The CDR3 has 16 residues. Germline V lookup: CDR1 MNHNY, CDR2 SVGAGI (reference sequence). This CDR3 reads CASSYPTGTGANEQFF. The DNA for the CDR3 is TGTGCCAGCAGTTACCCGACCGGGACAGGGGCTAATGAGCAGTTCTTC.

As concerns this clonotype: Germline and junction disagree at one end, which may indicate a read error. The chain combines TRBV6-1 with TRBJ1-1, with 7 positions matching TRBD1. CDR1 and CDR2 from the germline V gene are MNHNS and SASEGT. The CDR3 is 15 residues long. CDR3 loop: CASSPQQGGDTGAFF. As DNA, the CDR3 is TGTGCCAGCAGTCCACAGCAGGGGGGGGATACTGGAGCTTTCTTT.

A note on this clonotype: This is likely a read error, given that the CDR3 carries no conserved phenylalanine or tryptophan at its end. The rearrangement links TRBV29-1 to TRBJ2-1, with 7 bases identical to TRBD2. The CDR3 totals 14 residues. V shed 6 bases, J shed 9 bases, and the junction held 14 bases outside the gene matches. In germline, CDR1 is SQVTM, CDR2 ANQGSEA. CDR3: CSVAGLSGRVEQFS. The DNA for the CDR3 is TGCAGCGTGGCGGGACTATCGGGAAGGGTTGAGCAGTTCTCC.

The chain employs TRBV30 and TRBJ2-3; D ambiguous. The CDR3 runs 11 residues. Germline V gene sequence: CDR1 GTSNPN, CDR2 SVGIG (reference sequence). With 1 base removed from V and 7 bases from J, the gap between germline ends came to 6 bases. The CDR3 DNA reads as TGTGCCTGGAGTGGATCGAATACGCAGTATTTT. Its protein product is CAWSGSNTQYF.

With regard to this clonotype: An end of the junction differs from the germline gene, which may be a read error. The chain joins TRBV6-2 or TRBV6-3 to TRBJ1-3; D remains ambiguous. Germline assignment: CDR1 MNHEY and CDR2 SVGEGT. This CDR3 has 14 residues. This CDR3 reads CASQSGYSGDTIYF. In nucleotides, the CDR3 is TGTGCCAGCCAATCCGGGTACTCTGGAGACACCATATATTTT.

This clonotype was seen a single time. One end of the junction fails to match germline, which may point to a read error. This rearrangement joins TRBV11-1 to TRBJ2-7, with D possibly being TRBD2 (6 bases). There are 13 residues in the CDR3. The V gene's germline CDR1 is SGHAT and CDR2 FQDESV (reference sequence). CDR3: CASRRGLLYEHYF. Here the CDR3 DNA reads TGTGCCAGCAGACGGGGACTGCTCTACGAGCACTACTTC.

This clonotype was found many times. The chain couples TRBV6-5 to TRBJ1-6; D gene ambiguous. V was cut by 6 bases and J by 4 bases, with 13 bases left in between. The CDR3 is made up of 15 amino acids. The germline CDR1 and CDR2 sequences are MNHEY and SVGAGI. DNA for the CDR3: TGTGCCAGCAGCCGTTTCGGGGATTATAATTCACCCCTCCACTTT. It translates to CASSRFGDYNSPLHF.

Concerning this clonotype itself: The junction departs from germline at one end; a sequencing error may be responsible. The V gene is TRBV11-3, the J gene TRBJ2-1, with 12 bases identical to TRBD2. CDR3 size: 14 residues. The germline CDR1 and CDR2 sequences are SGHNT and YENEEA. The CDR3 sequence is CASCLGLAGNEQFF. In DNA, the CDR3 is TGTGCCAGCTGTCTCGGACTAGCGGGGAATGAGCAATTCTTC. Drawing the rest from reference TRBV11-3 and TRBJ2-1, the complete variable domain is EAGVVQSPRYKIIEKKQPVAFWCNPISGHNTLYWYLQNLGQGPELLIRYENEEAVDDSQLPKDRFSAERLKGVDSTLKIQPAELGDSAVYLCASCLGLAGNEQFFGPGTRLTVL.

In the case of this clonotype: A much more abundant neighbour one base away suggests this may be a read error. V usage is TRBV6-5 and J usage is TRBJ1-6; TRBD1 matches at 8 bases. Trimming removed 10 bases from V and 10 bases from J; junction bases left unmatched: 12. The CDR3 has 14 residues. Germline CDR1 and CDR2: MNHEY and SVGAGI. Written as DNA, the CDR3 is TGTGCCAACAGCCGGGACAGGCGGAGGTCACCCCTCCACTTT. Translated, it gives CANSRDRRRSPLHF.

Comment on this clonotype: Since no conserved phenylalanine or tryptophan closes the CDR3, a read error is the likely cause. The chain couples TRBV29-1 to TRBJ1-1, with a tentative D call TRBD1 (6 bases). CDR3 length: 13 amino acids. V was pared by 1 base and J by 7 bases, with 13 bases between. From germline, CDR1 is SQVTM and CDR2 ANQGSEA. CDR3 coding DNA: TGCAGCGTTGAAGGGCAGGGGTGGATTGAAGCTTTCCTT. The encoded protein is CSVEGQGWIEAFL.